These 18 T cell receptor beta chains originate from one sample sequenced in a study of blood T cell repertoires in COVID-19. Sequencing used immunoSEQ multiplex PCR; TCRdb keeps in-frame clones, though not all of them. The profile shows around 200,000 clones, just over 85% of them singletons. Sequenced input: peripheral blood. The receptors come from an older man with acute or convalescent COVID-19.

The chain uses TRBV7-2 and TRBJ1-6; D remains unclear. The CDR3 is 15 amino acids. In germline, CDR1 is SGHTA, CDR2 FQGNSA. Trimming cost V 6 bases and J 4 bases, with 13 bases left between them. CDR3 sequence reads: CASSRDSRYNSPLHF. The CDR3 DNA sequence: TGTGCCAGCAGTCGGGATTCCCGGTATAATTCACCCCTCCACTTT.

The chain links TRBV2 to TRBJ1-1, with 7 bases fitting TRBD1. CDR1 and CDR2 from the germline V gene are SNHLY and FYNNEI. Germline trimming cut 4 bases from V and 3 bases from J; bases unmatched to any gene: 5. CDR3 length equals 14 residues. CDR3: CASSAGRGDTEAFF. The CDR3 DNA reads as TGTGCCAGCAGTGCGGGCAGGGGGGACACTGAAGCTTTCTTT.

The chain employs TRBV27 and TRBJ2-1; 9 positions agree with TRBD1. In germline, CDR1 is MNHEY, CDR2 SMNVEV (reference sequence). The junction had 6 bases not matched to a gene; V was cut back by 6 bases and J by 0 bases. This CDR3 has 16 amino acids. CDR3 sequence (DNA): TGTGCCAGCAGAGGGACAGGGTTCAGCTCCTACAATGAGCAGTTCTTC. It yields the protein CASRGTGFSSYNEQFF.

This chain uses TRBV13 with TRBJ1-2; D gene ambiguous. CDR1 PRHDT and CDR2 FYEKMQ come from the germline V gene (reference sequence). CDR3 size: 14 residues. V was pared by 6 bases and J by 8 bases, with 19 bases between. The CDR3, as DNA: TGTGCCAGCAGACGTGCGGGATTTTTTAGAGGCTACACCTTC. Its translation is CASRRAGFFRGYTF.

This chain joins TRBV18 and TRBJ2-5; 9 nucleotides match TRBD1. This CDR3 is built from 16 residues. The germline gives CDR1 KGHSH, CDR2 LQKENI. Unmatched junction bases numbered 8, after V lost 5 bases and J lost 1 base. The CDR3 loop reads CASSSRTGALQETQYF. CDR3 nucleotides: TGTGCCAGCTCATCTAGGACAGGGGCCCTCCAAGAGACCCAGTACTTC.

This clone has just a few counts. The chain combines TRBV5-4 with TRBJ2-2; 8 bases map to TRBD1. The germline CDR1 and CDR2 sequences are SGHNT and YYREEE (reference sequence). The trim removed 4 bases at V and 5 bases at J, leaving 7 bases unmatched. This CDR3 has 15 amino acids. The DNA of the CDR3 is TGTGCCAGCAGCCACGGACAGGGTATAACCGGGGAGCTGTTTTTT. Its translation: CASSHGQGITGELFF. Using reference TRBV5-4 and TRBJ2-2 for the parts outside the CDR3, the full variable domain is ETGVTQSPTHLIKTRGQQVTLRCSSQSGHNTVSWYQQALGQGPQFIFQYYREEENGRGNFPPRFSGLQFPNYSSELNVNALELDDSALYLCASSHGQGITGELFFGEGSRLTVL.

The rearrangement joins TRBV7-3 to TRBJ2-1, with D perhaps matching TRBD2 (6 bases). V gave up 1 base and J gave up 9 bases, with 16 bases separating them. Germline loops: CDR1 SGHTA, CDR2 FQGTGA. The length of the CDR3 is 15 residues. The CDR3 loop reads CASSLNVGGVGEQFF. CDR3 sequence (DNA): TGTGCCAGCAGCTTAAACGTGGGAGGCGTGGGTGAGCAGTTCTTC.

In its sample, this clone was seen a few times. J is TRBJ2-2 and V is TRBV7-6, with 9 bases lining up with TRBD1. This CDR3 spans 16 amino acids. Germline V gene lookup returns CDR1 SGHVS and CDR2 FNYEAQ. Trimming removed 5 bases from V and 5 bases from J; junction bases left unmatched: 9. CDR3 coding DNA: TGTGCCAGCAGCAAGGACAGGGGATGGGGGACCGGGGAGCTGTTTTTT. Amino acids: CASSKDRGWGTGELFF. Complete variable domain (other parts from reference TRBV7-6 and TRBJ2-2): GAGVSQSPRYKVTKRGQDVALRCDPISGHVSLYWYRQALGQGPEFLTYFNYEAQQDKSGLPNDRFSAERPEGSISTLTIQRTEQRDSAMYRCASSKDRGWGTGELFFGEGSRLTVL.

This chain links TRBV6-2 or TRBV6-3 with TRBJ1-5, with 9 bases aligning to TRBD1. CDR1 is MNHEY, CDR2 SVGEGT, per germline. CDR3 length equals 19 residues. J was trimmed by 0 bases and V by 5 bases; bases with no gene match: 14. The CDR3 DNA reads TGTGCCAGCAGTCTCGTGCCTAAGGGGACAGGGAATAGCAATCAGCCCCAGCATTTT. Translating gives CASSLVPKGTGNSNQPQHF.

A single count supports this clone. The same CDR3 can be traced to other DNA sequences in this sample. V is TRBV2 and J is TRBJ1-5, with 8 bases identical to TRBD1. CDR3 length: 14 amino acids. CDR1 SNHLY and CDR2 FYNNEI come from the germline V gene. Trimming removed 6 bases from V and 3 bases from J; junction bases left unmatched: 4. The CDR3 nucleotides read TGTGCCAGCAGGCGACAGGGGATCAATCAGCCCCAGCATTTT. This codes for CASRRQGINQPQHF.

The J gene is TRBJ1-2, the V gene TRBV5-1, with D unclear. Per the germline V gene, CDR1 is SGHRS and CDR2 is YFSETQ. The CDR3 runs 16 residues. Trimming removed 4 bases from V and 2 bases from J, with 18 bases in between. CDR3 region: CASSPRAGNNNYGYTF. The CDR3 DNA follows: TGCGCCAGCAGCCCCCGAGCGGGGAACAACAACTATGGCTACACCTTC.

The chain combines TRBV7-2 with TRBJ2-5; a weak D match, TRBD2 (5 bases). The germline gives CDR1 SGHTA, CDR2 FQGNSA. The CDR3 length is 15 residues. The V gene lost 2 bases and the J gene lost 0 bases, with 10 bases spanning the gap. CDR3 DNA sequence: TGTGCCAGCAGCTTATCCGGCGGGTACCAAGAGACCCAGTACTTC. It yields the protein CASSLSGGYQETQYF. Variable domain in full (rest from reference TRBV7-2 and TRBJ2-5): GAGVSQSPSNKVTEKGKDVELRCDPISGHTALYWYRQSLGQGLEFLIYFQGNSAPDKSGLPSDRFSAERTGGSVSTLTIQRTQQEDSAVYLCASSLSGGYQETQYFGPGTRLLVL.

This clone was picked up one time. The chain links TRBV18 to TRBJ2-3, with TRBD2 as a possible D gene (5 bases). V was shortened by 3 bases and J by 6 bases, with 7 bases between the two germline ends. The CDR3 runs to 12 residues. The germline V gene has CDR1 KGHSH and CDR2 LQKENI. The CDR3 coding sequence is TGTGCCAGCTCACCTCCGGGGGATACGCAGTATTTT. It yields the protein CASSPPGDTQYF.

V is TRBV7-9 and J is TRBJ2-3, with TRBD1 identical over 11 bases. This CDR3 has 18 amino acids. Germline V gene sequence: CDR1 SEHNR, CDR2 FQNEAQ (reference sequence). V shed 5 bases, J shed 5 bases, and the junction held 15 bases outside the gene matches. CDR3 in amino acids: CASSQAYGGTGGGDTQYF. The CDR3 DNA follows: TGTGCCAGCAGCCAAGCTTATGGAGGGACAGGGGGTGGAGATACGCAGTATTTT.

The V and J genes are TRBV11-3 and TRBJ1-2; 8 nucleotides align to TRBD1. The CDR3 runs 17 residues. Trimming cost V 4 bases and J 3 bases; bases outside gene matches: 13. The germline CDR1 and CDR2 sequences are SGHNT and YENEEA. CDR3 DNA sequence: TGTGCCAGCAGCTCCCGGCCTGGACAGGGAGATCACTATGGCTACACCTTC. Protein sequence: CASSSRPGQGDHYGYTF.

CDR3 protein: CASSSDRYRPYEQYF. The CDR3 DNA is TGTGCCAGCAGTAGCGACAGGTACCGTCCCTACGAGCAGTACTTC. The chain combines TRBV6-5 with TRBJ2-7, with D possibly matching TRBD1 (6 bases). The CDR3 has 15 amino acids. Germline-derived CDR1 and CDR2 are MNHEY and SVGAGI. Trimming removed 5 bases from V and 2 bases from J, with 16 bases in between.

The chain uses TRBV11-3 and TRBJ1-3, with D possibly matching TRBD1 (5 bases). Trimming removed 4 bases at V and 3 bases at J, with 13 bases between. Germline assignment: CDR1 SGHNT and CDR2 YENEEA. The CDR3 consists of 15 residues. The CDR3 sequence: CASSWGLAYGNTIYF. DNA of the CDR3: TGTGCCAGCAGCTGGGGACTGGCTTATGGAAACACCATATATTTT.

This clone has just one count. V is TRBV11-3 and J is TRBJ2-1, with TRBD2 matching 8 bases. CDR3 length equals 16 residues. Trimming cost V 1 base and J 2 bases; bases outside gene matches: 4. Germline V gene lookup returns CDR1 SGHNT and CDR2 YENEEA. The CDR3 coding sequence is TGTGCCAGCAGCTTAGGTAGTAGCGGGACCTACAATGAGCAGTTCTTC. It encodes CASSLGSSGTYNEQFF.